The TCR beta chain under discussion was sequenced for a study of T-cell reconstitution after alpha-beta-depleted transplantation in children. Findings of the study overall: After transplant, high TCRbeta diversity at day 60 in some patients arose from surviving recipient T cells and thymic progenitors. Expanded graft clones, several hundred of them, were reportedly the source of alpha-beta T cells about two months after transplant.

A TCRbeta library incorporating unique molecular identifiers was prepared. Each CDR3 protein is one row after TCRdb ran MiXCR on the PCR reads. The sample consists of more than 500,000 distinct CDR3 sequences, approximately 10% of them appearing once. This clonotype was observed many times. The antigen is undetermined. CDR1 and CDR2 (germline): SGHVS, FNYEAQ. V dropped 1 base and J dropped 7 bases, with 7 bases sitting between them. The CDR3 has 13 amino acids. The clonotype originates from a female patient aged 2-15 years who had a stem cell transplant for aplastic anemia, so the T cells may come from the graft donor. J is TRBJ1-4 and V is TRBV7-6; D is undetermined. The sample here was PBMCs, mostly from graft donor cells, taken 180 days after TCRalphabeta/CD19-depleted stem cell transplant. CDR3 in amino acids: CASSLGRAEKLFF. The DNA for the CDR3 is TGTGCCAGCAGCTTAGGGCGTGCTGAAAAACTGTTTTTT. The variable domain in full, completed from reference TRBV7-6 and TRBJ1-4, reads GAGVSQSPRYKVTKRGQDVALRCDPISGHVSLYWYRQALGQGPEFLTYFNYEAQQDKSGLPNDRFSAERPEGSISTLTIQRTEQRDSAMYRCASSLGRAEKLFFGSGTQLSVL.